This T cell receptor beta chain was retrieved from a study of cytomegalovirus exposure and HLA in healthy donors (TCRdb year 2017). In the study overall: An earlier analysis of about 530 of the donors reported 250 to 300 Gb of sequence data and 117 million unique TCR beta sequences obtained from about 200 million T cells. Roughly 300 gigabases of sequencing data and tens of millions of unique TCR sequences were included in an early release covering several hundred HLA-typed donors. Of the 300 to 500 genotyped donors, roughly 76% were placed in the genetic ancestry cluster associated with self-reported Caucasian donors. The study was designed to test whether signatures of past pathogen exposure could be identified by cataloging public T cell receptors. The study profiled the T cell repertoires of hundreds of subjects by immunosequencing and related them to cytomegalovirus serostatus. Along with the roughly 700-subject first cohort, a separate validation cohort of 120 different subjects was used. To predict cytomegalovirus infection status, the study brought together high-throughput TCR immunosequencing, statistical association of individual TCRs with disease status, and machine learning. In a later analysis, previously published TCR beta repertoires from 670 or so donors were re-analyzed and high-resolution HLA genotyping was added so that TCR occurrence patterns could be studied. The later analysis used no new phenotypic data to find candidate immune exposures, relying instead on TCR beta sequences and their occurrence across donors. In an earlier analysis of 587 of the donors, high-throughput TCR beta sequencing was used to judge whether each TCR beta V gene segment behaved as functional or pseudogenic. Donor age, sex, ethnicity and CMV serostatus were compiled alongside the repertoire data. In a later genetic analysis, genome-wide SNP genotypes for 398 of the 666 donors were used, and that subset was treated as a discovery cohort. Every discovery cohort repertoire had been produced on one sequencing platform. HLA typing covered class I and class II loci at four-digit resolution. Typing coverage varied by locus: roughly 629-640 donors for A, B, C, DRB1 and DQB1; 500 to 550 for DQA1; over 600 for DPA1; roughly 470 for DPB1. About five DR-DQ haplotypes were treated as single units for association and clustering because of strong linkage in the cohort. Across 300 to 500 genotyped donors of the cohort, an average of approximately 240,000 unique TCR beta nucleotide sequences per donor were sequenced, and 15% to 20% of those sequences were non-productive. The investigation overall reported the following: The study gave a list of 150 to 200 TCR beta chains associated with cytomegalovirus. The authors suggested that the approach could potentially be extended to other disease states and immunological phenotypes. A group of highly shared sequence variants was considered likely to be a technical artifact of the sequencing pipeline. The presence/absence analyses assumed that sequencing depth was roughly uniform across donors, and that assumption may not be true. Assigning TCR associations to individual alleles was difficult when HLA alleles, especially DR and DQ, strongly co-occurred. An earlier analysis of approximately 600 of the donors showed that most TCR beta V segments appeared in productive rearrangements either about 90% or about 30% of the time, which broadly matched IMGT annotations. Immune exposure information for the cohort was limited to CMV serostatus. According to a later analysis, parvovirus B19, influenza, CMV and Epstein-Barr virus appeared linked to several top co-occurrence clusters. Most TCR sequences were observed very rarely across donors, whereas some public TCRs were present in many individuals. The classifier was reported to diagnose cytomegalovirus status with high specificity and sensitivity in both the original and validation cohorts. Correlated functional status among segregating V segments might reflect linkage disequilibrium, but an unknown experimental factor could not be ruled out. In a later genetic analysis, fewer N-insertions in productive TCRs were reported among donors in an Asian-associated ancestry cluster than the roughly 700-donor mean. A further reported finding was that TCR beta sequences accurately predicted the HLA-A and HLA-B alleles for most subjects in the first cohort. In a later analysis, HLA-associated TCR beta chains were found to be more clonally expanded and to have lower generation probabilities than equally common non-associated chains. A later analysis found that most CMV-associated TCR beta chains appeared HLA-restricted, with HLA associations seemingly driven largely by CMV exposure. A later analysis associated 16,951 TCR beta sequences with specific HLA alleles at a false discovery rate of 0.05. In vitro tests confirmed that three of the cytomegalovirus-associated TCR beta chains recognize cytomegalovirus antigens. About 17 rarely observed V segments, including chromosome 9 orphons, were excluded from the earlier analysis of some 590 of the donors because counts were too low. A later genetic analysis associated a missense DCLRE1C variant with V-gene and J-gene trimming of TCR beta chains, and an independent cohort replicated the association. In a later analysis, TCR association rates were found to vary across HLA loci, with the most associated TCRs seen for DRB1 alleles and the fewest for HLA-C alleles. The cohort was sequenced for TCR beta chains only, and without alpha or paired-chain data the features that could be detected were limited. Because HLA typing was unavailable for some donors at each locus, only the typed subset was used in association tests. The 87-base-pair reads could not distinguish some IMGT-functional V segments, including TRBV6-2 and TRBV6-3, so those segments were excluded.

As for this clone: There is no known antigen for this receptor. Qualities for individual bases were not recorded, and no much larger clone is one base off.

Compared with germline, V lacks 5 bases and J lacks 4 bases; bases without a gene match: 8. From cysteine to phenylalanine, the CDR3 is 15 amino acids long. CDR3 DNA is the only sequence kept; it has 45 bases, read in frame from the first base. According to the germline V gene, CDR1 reads MDHEN and CDR2 reads SYDVKM. In total, 666 healthy bone marrow donors made up the cohort. All cohort members were sampled while nominally healthy, although unrecorded immune exposures were likely present. The donor tested CMV seropositive, placing the donor among the approximately 290 seropositive members of the cohort. A peripheral blood sample was collected from each donor, and TCR beta sequencing was performed on peripheral blood mononuclear cells. The Qiagen DNeasy Blood Extraction Kit was used to extract genomic DNA from the blood cell samples. Library generation was performed with the immunoSEQ multiplex PCR assay. A mixture of 60 forward primers for TCR Vbeta segments and 13 reverse primers for TCR Jbeta segments was used in the multiplex PCR. A multiplex PCR assay on genomic DNA amplified the CDR3 region of rearranged TCR beta genes. On the Illumina HiSeq System, the amplified TCR beta libraries were sequenced as 87-base-pair reads. The paper's processing steps were these. A later analysis counted some 80 million unique TCR beta chains across the 666 repertoires, and around 12 million of these chains were shared by at least two donors. Raw reads were error-corrected and collapsed into unique sequences by a nearest-neighbor algorithm in which closely related sequences were merged to remove PCR and sequencing errors. Alignment of CDR3 sequences to IMGT reference sequences was used to assign V, D and J gene segments. For a sequence to be retained, a match of at least six nucleotides to both a V gene segment and a J gene segment was required. Rearrangements were classified as productive when the CDR3 lacked stop codons and remained in frame with V and J, and all other rearrangements were classified as non-productive. CDR3 was defined by IMGT convention, running from the second conserved V-encoded cysteine to the conserved J-encoded phenylalanine. Sequences without an unambiguous match to a single V gene segment were excluded from the earlier analysis of 450 to 650 of the donors. An earlier analysis of a few hundred of the donors called V segments functional above 56.7% productive rearrangements and segregating when the between-donor standard deviation exceeded 5%. A statistical classification framework was developed to diagnose cytomegalovirus status using the catalog of TCR beta chain sequences. A later analysis assigned V and J genes by comparing TCR nucleotide sequences with IMGT/GENE-DB human TR gene sequences. In a later analysis, CDR3 sequences and most-parsimonious VDJ recombination scenarios were assigned using the TCRdist pipeline. In a later analysis, each TCR beta chain was defined by its CDR3 amino acid sequence together with its V-gene family, and reads lacking a unique V-gene family were excluded. In a later analysis, fewer than 650 highly shared, low-generation-probability nucleotide sequences were removed to address suspected cross-contamination and a sequencing artifact. In a later analysis, a clonal expansion index for each public chain was calculated from normalized within-repertoire ranks of inferred template counts. In a later analysis, generation probabilities were computed with a VDJ recombination model fitted to out-of-frame rearrangements, and the resulting probabilities were checked against IGoR. In a later analysis, TCR-TCR, TCR-HLA and TCR-CMV co-occurrence was scored with hypergeometric tests, and a repertoire-size bias correction was applied to TCR pairs. False discovery rates were estimated in a later analysis by permuting HLA or CMV assignments 20 times. In a later analysis, co-occurring TCRs were grouped with DBSCAN, and TCRdist sequence similarity was added when clustering was performed within HLA-allele-positive subsets. Co-occurrence clustering excluded repertoires with fewer than 30,000 or more than 120,000 public chains, plus five with anomalous nucleotide sharing. Sourced from immuneACCESS, this table was stored by TCRdb with only in-frame sequences that have V and J called. A share of the clones is absent; for the studies checked, an unresolved V gene accounts for under half, and the remainder has no known explanation. D and trimming were read from the DNA, whereas the V and J calls and clone size are those reported in that table. This sample comprises about 89,000 clones, around 86% of them detected only once. More than 3% of the sample is taken by the ten largest.

The sequence links TRBV28 to TRBJ2-1, with TRBD2 matching 7 junction bases. The material sequenced was PBMCs. This TCR was recovered from a female donor in good health and CMV-seropositive. The sequenced DNA is TGTGCCAGCAGTCCCCGACTAGCCGAGTACAATGAGCAGTTCTTC. The resulting protein is CASSPRLAEYNEQFF.